Following are 8 T cell receptor beta chains from one sample sequenced in a study of cytomegalovirus exposure and HLA in healthy donors. This table comes from immunoSEQ multiplex PCR, and its TCRdb copy is limited to in-frame clones, with some not included. The sample consists of under 140,000 clones, around 90% of them appearing once. Sequencing was done on a sample of PBMCs. Source of these receptors: a woman younger than 35 in good health and CMV-seronegative.

V and J are TRBV7-2 and TRBJ1-1, with D perhaps matching TRBD1 (5 bases). CDR3 length equals 14 residues. Deletions cut 5 bases from V and 1 base from J, with 11 bases between. Germline loops: CDR1 SGHTA, CDR2 FQGNSA. The chain's CDR3 is CASSTPTENTEAFF. For the CDR3, the DNA is TGTGCCAGCAGCACCCCGACAGAGAACACTGAAGCTTTCTTT.

The gene calls are TRBV6-4 and TRBJ1-4; D is possibly TRBD1 (5 bases). The ends were cut back, 8 bases at V and 8 bases at J, with 15 bases in the middle. From germline, CDR1 is MRHNA and CDR2 SNTAGT. The CDR3 length is 13 residues. CDR3 coding DNA: TGTGCCAGCTTCTGGGGCTTAGGAGAAAAACTGTTTTTT. Translation gives CASFWGLGEKLFF.

CDR3 in DNA: TGCGCCAGCAGTGAGATCCCAGGGGAGAACACTGAAGCTTTCTTT. Protein product: CASSEIPGENTEAFF. The chain couples TRBV10-1 to TRBJ1-1, with D perhaps matching TRBD1 (6 bases). The V and J ends lost 2 bases and 1 base respectively, with 11 bases between them. Germline V CDR1 and CDR2: WNHNN, SYGVQD (reference sequence). The CDR3 extends over 15 amino acids.

This chain links TRBV6-1 with TRBJ2-7, with D possibly being TRBD2 (5 bases). The CDR3 spans 13 residues. Trimming shortened V by 8 bases and J by 4 bases, and 15 bases separated the two germline ends. In germline, CDR1 is MNHNS, CDR2 SASEGT. The CDR3 region is CASRGEPTYEQYF. CDR3 nucleotide sequence: TGTGCCAGCCGGGGTGAGCCTACATACGAGCAGTACTTC.

This CDR3 is CSVGTRRTYEQYF. CDR3 bases: TGCAGCGTCGGGACTAGGCGAACCTACGAGCAGTACTTC. The V gene is TRBV29-1, the J gene TRBJ2-7, with TRBD2 matching over 8 bases. The V segment lost 6 bases and the J segment 2 bases; nucleotides outside the gene matches: 6. Germline V lookup: CDR1 SQVTM, CDR2 ANQGSEA. CDR3 length: 13 amino acids.

The chain recombines TRBV9 with TRBJ2-2; no definite D call. Looked up from germline, CDR1 is SGDLS and CDR2 is YYNGEE. V gave up 1 base and J gave up 6 bases, with 7 bases separating them. CDR3 length: 13 residues. CDR3 nucleotide sequence: TGTGCCAGCAGCGTATCTACCGCCGGGGAGCTGTTTTTT. This sequence encodes CASSVSTAGELFF. The full variable domain, in which reference TRBV9 and TRBJ2-2 provide the parts outside the CDR3, is DSGVTQTPKHLITATGQRVTLRCSPRSGDLSVYWYQQSLDQGLQFLIQYYNGEERAKGNILERFSAQQFPDLHSELNLSSLELGDSALYFCASSVSTAGELFFGEGSRLTVL.

J is TRBJ2-1 and V is TRBV15, with 8 bases that match TRBD1. Germline lookup yields CDR1 LNHNV and CDR2 YYDKDF (reference sequence). The CDR3 sequence is 15 residues long. V was clipped by 1 base and J by 4 bases; unmatched bases: 3. The CDR3 sequence is CATSRVTGGYNEQFF. DNA of the CDR3: TGTGCCACCAGCAGAGTTACAGGGGGGTACAATGAGCAGTTCTTC.

The table lists this clone with a few counts. Other DNA sequences in this sample translate to the same CDR3. The chain employs TRBV2 and TRBJ1-1; unclear D gene. The CDR3 spans 11 residues. The V gene's germline CDR1 is SNHLY and CDR2 FYNNEI. The V end was cut by 7 bases, the J end by 1 base, with 4 bases between. The DNA for the CDR3 is TGTGCCAGCACAGGGAACACTGAAGCTTTCTTT. Its protein product is CASTGNTEAFF. Complete variable domain (other parts from reference TRBV2 and TRBJ1-1): EPEVTQTPSHQVTQMGQEVILRCVPISNHLYFYWYRQILGQKVEFLVSFYNNEISEKSEIFDDQFSVERPDGSNFTLKIRSTKLEDSAMYFCASTGNTEAFFGQGTRLTVV.